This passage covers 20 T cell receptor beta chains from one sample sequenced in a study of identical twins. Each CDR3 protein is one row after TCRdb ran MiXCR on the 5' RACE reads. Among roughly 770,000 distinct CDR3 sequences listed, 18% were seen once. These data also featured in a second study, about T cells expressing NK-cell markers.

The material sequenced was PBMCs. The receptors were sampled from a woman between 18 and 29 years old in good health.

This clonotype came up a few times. The CDR3 region is CAIGGGVEAFF. The CDR3, as DNA: TGTGCCATCGGAGGGGGAGTTGAAGCTTTCTTT. V usage is TRBV10-3 and J usage is TRBJ1-1; possible D gene TRBD1, 6 bases. Trimming took 8 bases from V and 7 from J, leaving 11 bases between them. Germline CDR1 is ENHRY and CDR2 is SYGVKD. The CDR3 consists of 11 residues.

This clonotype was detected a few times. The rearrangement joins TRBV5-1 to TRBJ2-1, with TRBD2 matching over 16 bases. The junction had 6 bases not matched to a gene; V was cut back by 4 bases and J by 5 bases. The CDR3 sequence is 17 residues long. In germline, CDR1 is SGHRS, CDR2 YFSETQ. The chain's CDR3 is CASSRGLAGGLDNEQFF. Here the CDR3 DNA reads TGCGCCAGCAGCCGGGGACTAGCGGGGGGGCTCGACAATGAGCAGTTCTTC. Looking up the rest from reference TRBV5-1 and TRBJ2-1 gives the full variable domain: KAGVTQTPRYLIKTRGQQVTLSCSPISGHRSVSWYQQTPGQGLQFLFEYFSETQRNKGNFPGRFSGRQFSNSRSEMNVSTLELGDSALYLCASSRGLAGGLDNEQFFGPGTRLTVL.

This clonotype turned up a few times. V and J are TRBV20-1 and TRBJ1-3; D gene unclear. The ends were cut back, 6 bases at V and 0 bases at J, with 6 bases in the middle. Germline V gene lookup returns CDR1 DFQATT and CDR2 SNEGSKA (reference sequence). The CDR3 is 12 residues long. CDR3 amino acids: CSAGLSGNTIYF. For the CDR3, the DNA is TGCAGTGCAGGCCTCTCTGGAAACACCATATATTTT.

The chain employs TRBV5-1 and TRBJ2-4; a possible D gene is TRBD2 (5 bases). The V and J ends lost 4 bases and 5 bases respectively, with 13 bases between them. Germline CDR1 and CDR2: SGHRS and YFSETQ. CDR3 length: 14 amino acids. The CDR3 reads CASSLLGSQNIQYF. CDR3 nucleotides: TGCGCCAGCAGCCTTCTGGGGAGCCAAAACATTCAGTACTTC. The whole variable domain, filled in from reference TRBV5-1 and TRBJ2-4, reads KAGVTQTPRYLIKTRGQQVTLSCSPISGHRSVSWYQQTPGQGLQFLFEYFSETQRNKGNFPGRFSGRQFSNSRSEMNVSTLELGDSALYLCASSLLGSQNIQYFGAGTRLSVL.

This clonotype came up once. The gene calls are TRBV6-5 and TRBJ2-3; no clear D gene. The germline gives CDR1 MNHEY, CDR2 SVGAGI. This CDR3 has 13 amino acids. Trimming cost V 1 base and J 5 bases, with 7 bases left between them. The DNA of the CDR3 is TGTGCCAGCAGTTACTTAGTAGGAGATACGCAGTATTTT. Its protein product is CASSYLVGDTQYF.

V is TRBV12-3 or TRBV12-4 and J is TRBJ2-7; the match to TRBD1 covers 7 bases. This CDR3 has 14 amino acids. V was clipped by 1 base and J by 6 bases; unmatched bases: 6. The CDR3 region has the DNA TGTGCCAGCAGTTTAGAGACAGGGATTAGCGAGCAGTACTTC. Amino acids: CASSLETGISEQYF.

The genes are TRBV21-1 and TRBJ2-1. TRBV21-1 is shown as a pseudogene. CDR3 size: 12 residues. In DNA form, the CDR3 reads TGTGCCAGCAGCAAAGGGACGAATGAGCAGTTCTTC. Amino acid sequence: CASSKGTNEQFF.

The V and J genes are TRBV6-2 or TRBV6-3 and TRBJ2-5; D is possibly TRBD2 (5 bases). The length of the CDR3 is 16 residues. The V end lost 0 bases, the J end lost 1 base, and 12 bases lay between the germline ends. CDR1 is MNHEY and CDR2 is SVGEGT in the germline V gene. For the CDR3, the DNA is TGTGCCAGCAGTTACTCGCTGCGGAGGCCCCAAGAGACCCAGTACTTC. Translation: CASSYSLRRPQETQYF.

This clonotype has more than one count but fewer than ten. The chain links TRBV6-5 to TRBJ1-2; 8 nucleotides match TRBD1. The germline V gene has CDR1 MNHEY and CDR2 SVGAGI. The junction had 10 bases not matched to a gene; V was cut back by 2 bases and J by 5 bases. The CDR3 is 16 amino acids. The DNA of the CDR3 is TGTGCCAGCAGTTACGTGGACAGGGTGGGAGGGTATGGCTACACCTTC. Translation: CASSYVDRVGGYGYTF.

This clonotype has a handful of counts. As DNA, the CDR3 is TGTGCCAGCACCCCTAGGGCCGGAGCAGCTTTCTTT. This encodes CASTPRAGAAFF. This sequence joins TRBV7-9 and TRBJ1-1, with D uncertain. V was pared by 7 bases and J by 10 bases, with 16 bases between. The CDR3 spans 12 residues. Per germline, CDR1 SEHNR and CDR2 FQNEAQ (reference sequence).

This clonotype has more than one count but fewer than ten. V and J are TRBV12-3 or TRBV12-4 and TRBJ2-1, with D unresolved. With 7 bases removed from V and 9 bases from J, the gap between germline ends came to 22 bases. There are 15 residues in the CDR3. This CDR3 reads CASITTYGNSREQFF. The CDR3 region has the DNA TGTGCCAGCATTACTACCTACGGCAATTCACGTGAGCAGTTCTTC.

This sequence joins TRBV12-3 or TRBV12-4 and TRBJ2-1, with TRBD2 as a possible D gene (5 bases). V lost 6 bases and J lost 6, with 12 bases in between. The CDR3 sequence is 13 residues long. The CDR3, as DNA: TGTGCCAGCAGCCATCTACGGGGCAATGAGCAGTTCTTC. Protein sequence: CASSHLRGNEQFF.

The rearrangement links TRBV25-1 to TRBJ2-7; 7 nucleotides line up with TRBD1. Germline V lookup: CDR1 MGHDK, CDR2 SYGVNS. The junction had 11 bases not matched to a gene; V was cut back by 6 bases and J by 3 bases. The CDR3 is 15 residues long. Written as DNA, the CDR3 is TGTGCCAGCAGGCAAGGGGGCGGATCTTACTACGAGCAGTACTTC. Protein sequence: CASRQGGGSYYEQYF.

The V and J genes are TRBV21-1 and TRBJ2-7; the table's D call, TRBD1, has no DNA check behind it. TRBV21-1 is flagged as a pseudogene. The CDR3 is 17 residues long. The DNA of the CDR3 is TGTGCCAGCAGCAAAAGAAGGCGACAGGGGATCTCCTACGAGCAGTACTTC. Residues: CASSKRRRQGISYEQYF.

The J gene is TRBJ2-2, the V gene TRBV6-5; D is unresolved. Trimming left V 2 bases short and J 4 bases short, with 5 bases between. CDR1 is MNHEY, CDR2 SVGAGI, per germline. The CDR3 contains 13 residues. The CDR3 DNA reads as TGTGCCAGCAGTTACCGGGCCACCGGGGAGCTGTTTTTT. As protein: CASSYRATGELFF.

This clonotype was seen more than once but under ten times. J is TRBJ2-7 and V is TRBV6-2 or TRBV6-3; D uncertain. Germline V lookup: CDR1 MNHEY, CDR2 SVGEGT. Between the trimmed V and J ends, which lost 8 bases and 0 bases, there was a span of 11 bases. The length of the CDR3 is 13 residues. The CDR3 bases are TGTGCCAGCTGGACGGTTAACTCCTACGAGCAGTACTTC. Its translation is CASWTVNSYEQYF.

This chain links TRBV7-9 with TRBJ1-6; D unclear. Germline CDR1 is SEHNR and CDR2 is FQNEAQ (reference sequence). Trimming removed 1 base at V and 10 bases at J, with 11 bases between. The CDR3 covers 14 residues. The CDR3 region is CASSLESAGSPLHF. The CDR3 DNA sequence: TGTGCCAGCAGCTTAGAATCTGCTGGGTCACCCCTCCACTTT.

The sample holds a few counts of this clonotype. Here the CDR3 reads CASSKDAKETQYF. In nucleotides, the CDR3 is TGCGCCAGCAGCAAGGACGCGAAAGAGACCCAGTACTTC. This chain links TRBV5-1 with TRBJ2-5, with D unresolved. Per germline, CDR1 SGHRS and CDR2 YFSETQ. V lost 4 bases to trimming and J lost 3 bases, with 10 bases between them. The CDR3 has 13 amino acids.

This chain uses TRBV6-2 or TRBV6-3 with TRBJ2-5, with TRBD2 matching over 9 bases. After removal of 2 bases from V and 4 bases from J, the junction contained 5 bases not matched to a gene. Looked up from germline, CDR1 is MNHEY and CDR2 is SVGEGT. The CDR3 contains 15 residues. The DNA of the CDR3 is TGTGCCAGCAGTTACCGCGGGAGGGCCGTAGAGACCCAGTACTTC. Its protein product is CASSYRGRAVETQYF.

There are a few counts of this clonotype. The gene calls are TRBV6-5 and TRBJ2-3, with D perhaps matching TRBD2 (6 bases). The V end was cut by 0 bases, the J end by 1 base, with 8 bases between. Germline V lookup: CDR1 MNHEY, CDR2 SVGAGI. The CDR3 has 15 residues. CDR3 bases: TGTGCCAGCAGTTACTCTCCTAGCGGCACAGATACGCAGTATTTT. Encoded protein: CASSYSPSGTDTQYF.